This TCR beta chain was found in a study of sequential checkpoint blockade in melanoma. Overall study: Both treatment sequences were followed by maintenance nivolumab.

After removal of 10 bases from V and 3 bases from J, the junction contained 9 bases not matched to a gene. The CDR3 consists of 13 residues. Germline CDR1 LNHDA, CDR2 SQIVND (reference sequence). Treatment meaning: randomized to nivolumab then ipilimumab (arm A) or the reverse (arm B). Patients had received no earlier DNA-damaging chemotherapy. PBMC sorting kept live CD3+CD8+ cells without CD19 or CD56. This table comes from immunoSEQ multiplex PCR, and its TCRdb copy is limited to in-frame clones, with some not included. The repertoire holds about 29,000 clones, with 70% to 80% as singletons. This receptor was obtained from a human donor with melanoma. This sequence joins TRBV19 and TRBJ2-7; 7 bases are a match to TRBD2. The sample consisted of CD8+ T cells sorted from blood (inferred from file names), taken from a patient given nivolumab and ipilimumab in sequence. CDR3 protein: CATGPGLHYEQYF. As DNA, the CDR3 is TGTGCCACGGGACCGGGACTACACTACGAGCAGTACTTC.